The 3 T cell receptor beta chains reported below all come from one sample, sequenced in a study of Tregs in tolerant kidney transplant recipients. The protocol was immunoSEQ multiplex PCR, while the TCRdb copy is restricted to in-frame clones and leaves out a portion. The profile shows just over 1,400 clones, over 40% of them singletons. For these receptors, no antigen is known. Sequencing input: Tregs from blood grown in culture. All receptors come from a human donor in good health.

The V call is TRBV11-1, the J call TRBJ1-2; 8 positions agree with TRBD1. CDR1 and CDR2 (germline): SGHAT, FQDESV (reference sequence). Losses at the gene ends were 5 bases for V and 6 bases for J; bases not matched to a gene: 5. The CDR3 loop spans 13 amino acids. The CDR3: CASSKGTGDGYTF. The CDR3 DNA sequence: TGTGCCAGCAGCAAAGGGACAGGTGATGGCTACACCTTC.

This clone was seen more than once but under ten times. This chain connects TRBV2 to TRBJ2-5, with 9 bases fitting TRBD2. Trimming cost V 3 bases and J 1 base; bases outside gene matches: 3. Germline CDR1 is SNHLY and CDR2 is FYNNEI. The CDR3 spans 15 residues. CDR3 region: CASSDQLAGQETQYF. The DNA of the CDR3 is TGTGCCAGCAGTGATCAACTAGCGGGCCAAGAGACCCAGTACTTC.

This clone was picked up one time. V is TRBV13 and J is TRBJ1-1; 8 nucleotides agree with TRBD1. The CDR3 extends over 14 amino acids. The V gene's germline CDR1 is PRHDT and CDR2 FYEKMQ (reference sequence). V shed 0 bases, J shed 5 bases, and the junction held 2 bases outside the gene matches. CDR3 in amino acids: CASSLGDRETEAFF. The CDR3 nucleotides are TGTGCCAGCAGCTTAGGGGACAGGGAGACTGAAGCTTTCTTT.